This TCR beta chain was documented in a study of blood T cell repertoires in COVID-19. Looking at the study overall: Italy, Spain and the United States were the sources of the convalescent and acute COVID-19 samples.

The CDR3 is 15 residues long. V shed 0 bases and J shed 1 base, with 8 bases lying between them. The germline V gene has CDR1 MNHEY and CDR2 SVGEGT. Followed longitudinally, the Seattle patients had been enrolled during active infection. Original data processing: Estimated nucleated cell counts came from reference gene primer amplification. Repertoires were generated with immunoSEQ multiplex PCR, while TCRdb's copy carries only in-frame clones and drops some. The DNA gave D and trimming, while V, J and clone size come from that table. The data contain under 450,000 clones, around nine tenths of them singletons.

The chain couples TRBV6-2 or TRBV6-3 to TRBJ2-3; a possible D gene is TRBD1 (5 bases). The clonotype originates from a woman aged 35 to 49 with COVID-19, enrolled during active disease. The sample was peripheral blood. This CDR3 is CASSYSRVGTDTQYF. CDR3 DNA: TGTGCCAGCAGTTACTCCAGGGTTGGCACAGATACGCAGTATTTT.